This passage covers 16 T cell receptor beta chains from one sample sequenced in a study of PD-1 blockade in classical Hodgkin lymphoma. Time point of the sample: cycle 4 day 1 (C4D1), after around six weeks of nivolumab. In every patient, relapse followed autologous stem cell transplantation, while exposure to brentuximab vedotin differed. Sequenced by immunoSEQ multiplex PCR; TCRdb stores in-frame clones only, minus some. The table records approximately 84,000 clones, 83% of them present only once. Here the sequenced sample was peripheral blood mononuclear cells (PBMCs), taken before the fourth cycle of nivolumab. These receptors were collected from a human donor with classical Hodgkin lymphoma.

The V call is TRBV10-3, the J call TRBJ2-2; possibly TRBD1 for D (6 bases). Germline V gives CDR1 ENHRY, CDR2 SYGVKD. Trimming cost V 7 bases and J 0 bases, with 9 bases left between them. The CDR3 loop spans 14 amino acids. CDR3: CAIKSGANTGELFF. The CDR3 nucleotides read TGTGCCATCAAGTCAGGGGCGAACACCGGGGAGCTGTTTTTT.

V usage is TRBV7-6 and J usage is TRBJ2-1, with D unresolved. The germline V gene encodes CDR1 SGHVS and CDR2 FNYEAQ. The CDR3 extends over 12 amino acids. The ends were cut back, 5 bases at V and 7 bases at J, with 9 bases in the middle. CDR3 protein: CASSKLGNEQFF. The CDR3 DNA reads TGTGCCAGCAGCAAGTTGGGGAATGAGCAGTTCTTC. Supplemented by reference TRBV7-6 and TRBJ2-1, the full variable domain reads GAGVSQSPRYKVTKRGQDVALRCDPISGHVSLYWYRQALGQGPEFLTYFNYEAQQDKSGLPNDRFSAERPEGSISTLTIQRTEQRDSAMYRCASSKLGNEQFFGPGTRLTVL.

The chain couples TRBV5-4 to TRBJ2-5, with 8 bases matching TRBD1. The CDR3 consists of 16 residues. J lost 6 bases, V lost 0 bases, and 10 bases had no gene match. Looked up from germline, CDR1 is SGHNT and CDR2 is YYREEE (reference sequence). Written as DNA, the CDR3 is TGTGCCAGCAGCTTGGTGGCCGGGACAGGTAGGAAGACCCAGTACTTC. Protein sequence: CASSLVAGTGRKTQYF. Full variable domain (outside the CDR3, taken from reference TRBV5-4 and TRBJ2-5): ETGVTQSPTHLIKTRGQQVTLRCSSQSGHNTVSWYQQALGQGPQFIFQYYREEENGRGNFPPRFSGLQFPNYSSELNVNALELDDSALYLCASSLVAGTGRKTQYFGPGTRLLVL.

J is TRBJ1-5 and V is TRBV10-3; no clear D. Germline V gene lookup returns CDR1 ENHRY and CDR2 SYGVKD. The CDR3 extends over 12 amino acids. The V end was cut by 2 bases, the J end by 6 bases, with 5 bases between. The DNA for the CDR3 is TGTGCCATCAGTGAGGTGGGTCAGCCCCAGCATTTT. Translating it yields CAISEVGQPQHF.

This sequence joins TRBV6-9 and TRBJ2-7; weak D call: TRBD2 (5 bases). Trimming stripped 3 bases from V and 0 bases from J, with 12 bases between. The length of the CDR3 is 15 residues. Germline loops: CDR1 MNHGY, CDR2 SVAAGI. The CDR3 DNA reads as TGTGCCAGCAGTTACGGACTTCTGAGCTCCTACGAGCAGTACTTC. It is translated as CASSYGLLSSYEQYF.

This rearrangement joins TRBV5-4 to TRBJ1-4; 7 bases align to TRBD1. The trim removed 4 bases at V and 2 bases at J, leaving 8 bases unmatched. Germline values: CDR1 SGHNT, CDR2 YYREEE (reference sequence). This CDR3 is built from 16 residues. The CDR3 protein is CASSQTRTGTNEKLFF. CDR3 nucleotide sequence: TGTGCCAGCAGCCAGACCCGGACAGGCACTAATGAAAAACTGTTTTTT.

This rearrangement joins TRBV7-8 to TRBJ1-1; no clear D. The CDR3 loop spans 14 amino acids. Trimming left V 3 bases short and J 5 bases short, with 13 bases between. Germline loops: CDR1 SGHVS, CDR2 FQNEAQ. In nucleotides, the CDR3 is TGTGCCAGCAGCTTTTCAGTCCCGGGGACTGAAGCTTTCTTT. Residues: CASSFSVPGTEAFF.

For the CDR3, the DNA is TGTGCCAGCAAGAAGGGGGCGAACTATGGCTACACCTTC. The encoded protein is CASKKGANYGYTF. This chain connects TRBV2 to TRBJ1-2, with 7 bases that match TRBD1. Germline trimming cut 7 bases from V and 2 bases from J; bases unmatched to any gene: 4. CDR1 SNHLY and CDR2 FYNNEI come from the germline V gene. The CDR3 sequence is 13 residues long.

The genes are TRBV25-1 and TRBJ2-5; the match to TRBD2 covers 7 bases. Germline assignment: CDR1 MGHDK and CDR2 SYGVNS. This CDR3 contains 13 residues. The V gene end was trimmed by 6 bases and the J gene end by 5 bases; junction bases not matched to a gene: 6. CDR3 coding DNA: TGTGCCAGCAGAGGACTAGTAACTGAGACCCAGTACTTC. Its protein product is CASRGLVTETQYF.

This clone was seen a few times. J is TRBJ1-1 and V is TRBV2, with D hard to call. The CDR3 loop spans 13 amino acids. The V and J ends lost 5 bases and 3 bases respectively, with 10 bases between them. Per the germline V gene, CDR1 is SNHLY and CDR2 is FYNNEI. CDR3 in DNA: TGTGCCAGCAGTCTTCGGGATGACACTGAAGCTTTCTTT. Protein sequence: CASSLRDDTEAFF.

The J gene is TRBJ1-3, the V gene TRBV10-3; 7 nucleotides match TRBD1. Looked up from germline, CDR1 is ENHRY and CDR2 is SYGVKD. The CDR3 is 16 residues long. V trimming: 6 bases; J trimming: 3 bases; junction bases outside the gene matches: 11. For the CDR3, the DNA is TGTGCCATCAGCCCACCTACAACAGGGGTTGGAAACACCATATATTTT. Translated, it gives CAISPPTTGVGNTIYF.

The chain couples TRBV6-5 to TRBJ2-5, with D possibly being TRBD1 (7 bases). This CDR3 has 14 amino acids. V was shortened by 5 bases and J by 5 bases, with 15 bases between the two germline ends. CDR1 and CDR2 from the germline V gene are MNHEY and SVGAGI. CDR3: CASSGRGAWETQYF. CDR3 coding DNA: TGTGCCAGCAGTGGCAGGGGGGCGTGGGAGACCCAGTACTTC.

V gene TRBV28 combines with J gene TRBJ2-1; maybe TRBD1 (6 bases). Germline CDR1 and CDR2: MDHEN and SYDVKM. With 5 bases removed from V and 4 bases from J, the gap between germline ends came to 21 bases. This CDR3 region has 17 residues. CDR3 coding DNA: TGTGCCAGCAGTCTAGAATTAACCGGGACAAAGTACAATGAGCAGTTCTTC. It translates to CASSLELTGTKYNEQFF.

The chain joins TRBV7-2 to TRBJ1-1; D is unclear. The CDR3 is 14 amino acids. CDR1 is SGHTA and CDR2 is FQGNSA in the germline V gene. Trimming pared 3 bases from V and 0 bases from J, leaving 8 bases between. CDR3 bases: TGTGCCAGCAGCTTGCACGCCATGAACACTGAAGCTTTCTTT. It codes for CASSLHAMNTEAFF.

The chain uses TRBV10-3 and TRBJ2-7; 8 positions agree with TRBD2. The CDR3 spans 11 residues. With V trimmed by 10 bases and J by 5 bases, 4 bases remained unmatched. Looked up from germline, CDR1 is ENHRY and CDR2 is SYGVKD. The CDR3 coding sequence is TGTGCCACAGGACTAGCCGACGAGCAGTACTTC. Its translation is CATGLADEQYF.

The chain's CDR3 is CASRDRSNTEAFF. In nucleotides, the CDR3 is TGTGCCAGCAGGGACAGATCGAACACTGAAGCTTTCTTT. The rearrangement links TRBV6-1 to TRBJ1-1; TRBD1 is a possible D gene (6 bases). This CDR3 has 13 amino acids. Per germline, CDR1 MNHNS and CDR2 SASEGT. V was trimmed by 6 bases and J by 1 base, leaving 9 bases between them.